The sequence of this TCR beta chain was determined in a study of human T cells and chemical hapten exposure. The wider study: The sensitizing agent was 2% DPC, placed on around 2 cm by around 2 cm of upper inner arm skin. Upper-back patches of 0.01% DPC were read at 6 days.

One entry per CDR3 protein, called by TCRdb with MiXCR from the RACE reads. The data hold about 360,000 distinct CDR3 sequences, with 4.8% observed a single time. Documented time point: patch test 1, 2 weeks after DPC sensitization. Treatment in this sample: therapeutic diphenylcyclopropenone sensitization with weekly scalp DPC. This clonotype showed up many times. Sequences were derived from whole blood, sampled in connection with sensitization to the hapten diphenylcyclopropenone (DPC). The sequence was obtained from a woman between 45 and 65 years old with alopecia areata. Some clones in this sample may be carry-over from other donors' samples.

CDR3 sequence: CSASKSGRNFYEQYF. The DNA for the CDR3 is TGCAGTGCTAGTAAATCCGGGAGGAATTTCTACGAGCAGTACTTC. The rearrangement joins TRBV20-1 to TRBJ2-7; 7 bases fit TRBD2. J was trimmed by 3 bases and V by 3 bases; bases with no gene match: 11. The CDR3 extends over 15 amino acids. Germline CDR1 DFQATT, CDR2 SNEGSKA (reference sequence).